This is a list of T cell receptor beta chains from one sample in a study of cytomegalovirus exposure and HLA in healthy donors. The protocol was immunoSEQ multiplex PCR, while the TCRdb copy is restricted to in-frame clones and leaves out a portion. The data show fewer than 250,000 clones, more than 70% seen once. The sample was PBMCs. The receptors originated from a man aged 25 to 40 in good health and CMV-seropositive. Both conserved end residues are part of each CDR3. Each record gives: clone size, D gene, V gene, J gene, CDR3 DNA, CDR3 protein. A D gene is named only where the DNA matches it firmly. Only part of the rows carry a size: once, few, many, or a class if the clone is expanded.

>-|TRBD1|TRBV14|TRBJ2-3
TGTGCCAGCAGCCAAGATTACAGGGGCTTCGCAGATACGCAGTATTTT
CASSQDYRGFADTQYF
>few|TRBD2|TRBV25-1|TRBJ2-5
TGTGCCAGCAGTGAGGGCAGGGAGGGGTCTGAGCAGTACTTC
CASSEGREGSEQYF
>-|TRBD1|TRBV10-3|TRBJ2-2
TGTGCCATCAGTGAAAGGGGGCAAGACACCGGGGAGCTGTTTTTT
CAISERGQDTGELFF
>-|-|TRBV7-6|TRBJ1-3
TGTGCCAGCAGCTTAGCAGGCGGAATAATCTCTGGAAACACCATATATTTT
CASSLAGGIISGNTIYF
>-|TRBD1|TRBV18|TRBJ2-3
TGTGCCAGCTCACCGACAGGGTTCAGGGCAGATACGCAGTATTTT
CASSPTGFRADTQYF
>-|TRBD2|TRBV30|TRBJ2-7
TGTGCCTGGAGTGCGGTAGGGGCTAGCGGGGGACTTTGGAACGAGCAGTACTTC
CAWSAVGASGGLWNEQYF
>-|-|TRBV5-5|TRBJ2-1
TGTGCCAGCAGCCCTAAGACTAAGTACAATGAGCAGTTCTTC
CASSPKTKYNEQFF
>-|-|TRBV7-2|TRBJ2-2
TGTGCCAGCCTGGGGCTTTACACCGGGGAGCTGTTTTTT
CASLGLYTGELFF
>-|TRBD2|TRBV18|TRBJ2-2
TGTGCCAGCTCACCATTTGTGTCTAGCGGGGGCCGAGACACCGGGGAGCTGTTTTTT
CASSPFVSSGGRDTGELFF
>-|-|TRBV7-9|TRBJ2-6
TGTGCCAGCAGCTTAGGTTACGGTGAGGGGGCCAACGTCCTGACTTTC
CASSLGYGEGANVLTF
>-|-|TRBV27|TRBJ2-5
TGTGCCAGCAGTTCTGGGGGGGGCACCCGGCCCCAGTACTTC
CASSSGGGTRPQYF
>-|-|TRBV28|TRBJ2-1
TGTGCCAGCGGCGAGCGATCCTACAATGAGCAGTTCTTC
CASGERSYNEQFF
>-|-|TRBV30|TRBJ1-1
TGTGCCTGGAGTGAGCAGAACACTGAAGCTTTCTTT
CAWSEQNTEAFF
>-|-|TRBV5-1|TRBJ1-1
TGCGCCAGCAGCTTGGACGGGAACCTGAACACTGAAGCTTTCTTT
CASSLDGNLNTEAFF
>-|-|TRBV30|TRBJ2-7
TGTGCCTGGAGCCAGGGGTACGAGCAGTACTTC
CAWSQGYEQYF
>-|TRBD1|TRBV28|TRBJ2-7
TGTGCCAGCAGCTTCGGACAGGGGTGGGCCTACGAGCAGTACTTC
CASSFGQGWAYEQYF
>-|-|TRBV5-1|TRBJ2-3
TGCGCCAGCAGCTTGGCCGGCGGGGTTAGGACAGATACGCAGTATTTT
CASSLAGGVRTDTQYF
>-|TRBD1|TRBV7-3|TRBJ2-5
TGTGCCAGCAGCCTAAGTAGGGGGCAGGAGACCCAGTACTTC
CASSLSRGQETQYF
>-|-|TRBV2|TRBJ2-5
TGTGCCAGCAGATTGGACACCCAAGAGACCCAGTACTTC
CASRLDTQETQYF
>-|TRBD1|TRBV28|TRBJ2-7
TGTGCCAGCAGCTCTACCTTCGGGACAGGCGCTCAGTACGAGCAGTACTTC
CASSSTFGTGAQYEQYF
>-|TRBD2|TRBV6-1|TRBJ2-3
TGTGCCAGCAGTGAAGGGAGCGGGGGGGCTAGCACAGATACGCAGTATTTT
CASSEGSGGASTDTQYF
>-|-|TRBV7-2|TRBJ1-1
TGTGCCAGCAGCAACACACAGGGTCCTGAAGCTTTCTTT
CASSNTQGPEAFF
>-|-|TRBV28|TRBJ2-7
TGTGCCAGCAGTTTAGTCCCAGCGGGTCCCAGCTCCTACGAGCAGTACTTC
CASSLVPAGPSSYEQYF
>-|TRBD1|TRBV28|TRBJ1-1
TGTGCCAGCAGTCCTGGGACAGGGACTTTTACTGAAGCTTTCTTT
CASSPGTGTFTEAFF
>-|-|TRBV20-1|TRBJ2-5
TGCAGGCGGGGAGGTGGGCAGTACTTC
CRRGGGQYF
>-|TRBD2|TRBV6-6|TRBJ2-5
TGTGCCAGCACCACACTCGGGTTAGCGGGGGGTGAGACCCAGTACTTC
CASTTLGLAGGETQYF
>-|TRBD1|TRBV10-2|TRBJ1-5
TGCGCCAGCAGGACAGGGGGCGGCAATCAGCCCCAGCATTTT
CASRTGGGNQPQHF
>once|TRBD1|TRBV7-3|TRBJ1-3
TGTGCCAGCAGCCCGCAAGGACAGGGTTCCATATATTTT
CASSPQGQGSIYF
>once|-|TRBV7-3|TRBJ2-5
TGTGCCAGCAGCCCCGGGAGTGCGCAAGAGACCCAGTACTTC
CASSPGSAQETQYF
>-|TRBD2|TRBV11-1|TRBJ2-1
TGTGCCAGCAGCTTAGATAGCGGGAGGGCCGAGTTCTTC
CASSLDSGRAEFF
>-|TRBD2|TRBV9|TRBJ2-7
TGTGCCAGCAGCGTCTCCAGCGGGAGTAGCTACGAGCAGTACTTC
CASSVSSGSSYEQYF
>-|TRBD1|TRBV5-1|TRBJ2-5
TGCGCCAGCAGCTTGGGGGGACAGACTCGAAAAGGGCAGTACTTC
CASSLGGQTRKGQYF
>-|TRBD2|TRBV7-7|TRBJ2-1
TGTGCTAGCAGCCCTGGGACTAGCGGGCCAGGAAATGAGCAGTTCTTC
CASSPGTSGPGNEQFF
>-|TRBD1|TRBV2|TRBJ1-2
TGTGCCAGCAGTGAACAGGGGGGCCATGGCTACACCTTC
CASSEQGGHGYTF
>-|-|TRBV29-1|TRBJ2-7
TGCAGCGTTGGGAAGTTGGGACACCCTGGATCCGAGCAGTACTTC
CSVGKLGHPGSEQYF
>few|TRBD2|TRBV5-1|TRBJ2-3
TGCGCCAGCAACCTAGCGGGAGAAGTGACAGATACGCAGTATTTT
CASNLAGEVTDTQYF
>-|TRBD2|TRBV4-2|TRBJ2-3
TGTGCCAGCAGCCAAGATAGCGGGGGGGCCCGTGATACGCAGTATTTT
CASSQDSGGARDTQYF
>-|TRBD2|TRBV28|TRBJ2-4
TGTGCCAGCAGTAGGACTAGCGAAGAGCGAGGAAACATTCAGTACTTC
CASSRTSEERGNIQYF
>-|TRBD2|TRBV30|TRBJ2-1
TGTGCCTGGAGTGGGACTAGCGGGGTACTTTGGCAGTTCTTC
CAWSGTSGVLWQFF
>once|-|TRBV6-4|TRBJ2-2
TGTGCCAGCAGTGTACTGTCGAACACCGGGGAGCTGTTTTTT
CASSVLSNTGELFF
>-|TRBD1|TRBV27|TRBJ1-5
TGTGCCAGCAGTCCCACAGGGGCTGGGCAGCCCCAGCATTTT
CASSPTGAGQPQHF
>-|-|TRBV5-1|TRBJ1-2
TGCGCCAGCAGCCCCAGGTTAGACTATGGCTACACCTTC
CASSPRLDYGYTF
>-|TRBD1|TRBV19|TRBJ2-5
TGTGCCAGTAGCAGGGACAGTCCACAAGAGACCCAGTACTTC
CASSRDSPQETQYF
>-|-|TRBV5-5|TRBJ1-4
TGTGCCAGCAGCCAACCACGGGGGGCTAATGAAAAACTGTTTTTT
CASSQPRGANEKLFF
>-|TRBD2|TRBV6-4|TRBJ2-1
TGTGCCAGCAGTGGGACTAGCGGGAGGGTCTCCTACAATGAGCAGTTCTTC
CASSGTSGRVSYNEQFF
>-|TRBD1|TRBV5-5|TRBJ2-7
TGTGCCAGCAGCTTGGGGACAGGTGACGAGCAGTACTTC
CASSLGTGDEQYF
>-|TRBD2|TRBV7-2|TRBJ2-5
TGTGCCAGCAGCTCCAGCCGAGCGGGGGAGACCCAGTACTTC
CASSSSRAGETQYF
>-|-|TRBV29-1|TRBJ1-3
TGCAGCGTCACAGGGTTATCTGGAAACACCATATATTTT
CSVTGLSGNTIYF
>few|-|TRBV2|TRBJ2-7
TGTGCCAGCAGATCCGGACGGACTACCTACGAGCAGTACTTC
CASRSGRTTYEQYF